These 26 T cell receptor beta chains originate from one sample sequenced in a study of blood T cell repertoires in COVID-19. Profiled with immunoSEQ multiplex PCR; TCRdb holds only in-frame clones, not every one. The sample shows a few hundred thousand clones, 89% of them seen only once. Sequencing was carried out using peripheral blood. The receptors were gathered from a man aged 18 to 35 who had recovered from COVID-19.

This chain uses TRBV2 with TRBJ2-1, with 13 bases identical to TRBD2. This CDR3 spans 16 amino acids. Trimming removed 7 bases from V and 3 bases from J; junction bases left unmatched: 6. CDR1 is SNHLY and CDR2 is FYNNEI in the germline V gene. Written as DNA, the CDR3 is TGTGCCAGCACTCGAGGACTAGCGGGAGACTACAATGAGCAGTTCTTC. Residues: CASTRGLAGDYNEQFF.

Worth noting for this clone: Other DNA sequences in this specimen translate into the identical CDR3. V usage is TRBV9 and J usage is TRBJ2-5; tentative D call: TRBD2 (6 bases). V was cut by 3 bases and J by 4 bases, with 16 bases left in between. Germline lookup yields CDR1 SGDLS and CDR2 YYNGEE. This CDR3 contains 15 residues. CDR3 DNA: TGTGCCAGCAGCGCAGCAGGGACTGGTTTAGAGACCCAGTACTTC. It translates to CASSAAGTGLETQYF.

Only one count was recorded for this clone. The chain carries TRBV10-2 and TRBJ2-7; TRBD2 agrees at 10 bases. Per the germline V gene, CDR1 is WSHSY and CDR2 is SAAADI. V gave up 5 bases and J gave up 1 base; unmatched junction bases: 8. The CDR3 spans 16 residues. The DNA of the CDR3 is TGCGCCAGCAGTAGCGGGAGGGCATTGGCTTCCTACGAGCAGTACTTC. The encoded protein is CASSSGRALASYEQYF.

The chain joins TRBV5-1 to TRBJ1-2; 7 nucleotides line up with TRBD1. From germline, CDR1 is SGHRS and CDR2 YFSETQ. Trimming cost V 4 bases and J 2 bases; bases outside gene matches: 11. The CDR3 consists of 16 residues. The CDR3 region has the DNA TGCGCCAGCAGCCTACTCCACAGGGGATCGAACTATGGCTACACCTTC. Translating it yields CASSLLHRGSNYGYTF.

V is TRBV7-2 and J is TRBJ2-5; D is unclear. This CDR3 contains 14 residues. V gave up 5 bases and J gave up 2 bases, with 12 bases separating them. Looked up from germline, CDR1 is SGHTA and CDR2 is FQGNSA. The CDR3 sequence is CASSPNRVQETQYF. CDR3 coding DNA: TGTGCCAGCAGCCCCAACCGCGTTCAAGAGACCCAGTACTTC.

The V gene is TRBV5-6, the J gene TRBJ2-1, with D perhaps matching TRBD2 (5 bases). This CDR3 spans 14 amino acids. The germline gives CDR1 SGHDT, CDR2 YYEEEE. Trimming removed 3 bases at V and 3 bases at J, with 10 bases between. The CDR3 protein is CASSSDFRYNEQFF. Here the CDR3 DNA reads TGTGCCAGCAGCTCGGACTTTCGCTACAATGAGCAGTTCTTC. The full variable domain, rest sourced from reference TRBV5-6 and TRBJ2-1, is DAGVTQSPTHLIKTRGQQVTLRCSPKSGHDTVSWYQQALGQGPQFIFQYYEEEERQRGNFPDRFSGHQFPNYSSELNVNALLLGDSALYLCASSSDFRYNEQFFGPGTRLTVL.

The chain uses TRBV12-3 or TRBV12-4 and TRBJ1-2, with D possibly TRBD1 on 5 matching bases. The V end lost 3 bases, the J end lost 11 bases, and 13 bases lay between the germline ends. This CDR3 has 12 amino acids. In DNA, the CDR3 is TGTGCCAGCAGTTTCTGGCAGGGTAGTTACACCTTC. Protein: CASSFWQGSYTF.

This chain connects TRBV11-1 to TRBJ1-1; TRBD1 agrees at 10 bases. The CDR3 length is 16 residues. With 4 bases clipped from V and 4 bases from J, the junction kept 9 bases outside the gene matches. Germline CDR1 is SGHAT and CDR2 is FQDESV (reference sequence). The CDR3 sequence is CASSSQHWDRGTEAFF. The CDR3 region has the DNA TGTGCCAGCAGCTCCCAACATTGGGACAGGGGCACTGAAGCTTTCTTT.

Comment on this clone: Other DNA sequences in this sample translate to the same CDR3. CDR3 region: CASSIGGATYEQYF. The DNA of the CDR3 is TGTGCCAGTAGTATAGGTGGAGCCACCTACGAGCAGTACTTC. This chain links TRBV19 with TRBJ2-7; D gene uncertain. CDR1 and CDR2 (germline): LNHDA, SQIVND (reference sequence). Trimming took 1 base from V and 2 from J, leaving 9 bases between them. This CDR3 region has 14 residues. Full variable domain (outside the CDR3, taken from reference TRBV19 and TRBJ2-7): DGGITQSPKYLFRKEGQNVTLSCEQNLNHDAMYWYRQDPGQGLRLIYYSQIVNDFQKGDIAEGYSVSREKKESFPLTVTSAQKNPTAFYLCASSIGGATYEQYFGPGTRLTVT.

The V call is TRBV4-1, the J call TRBJ2-1; 11 bases match TRBD2. CDR1 and CDR2 from the germline V gene are MGHRA and YSYEKL. V shed 0 bases and J 3 bases; nucleotides not matched to a gene: 4. The CDR3 sequence is 17 residues long. The CDR3 here is CASSQDWGTSGYNEQFF. CDR3 DNA sequence: TGCGCCAGCAGCCAAGACTGGGGGACTAGCGGCTACAATGAGCAGTTCTTC.

The CDR3 sequence: CASSPTGGWAPLHF. The CDR3 DNA reads as TGTGCCAGCAGCCCCACAGGGGGGTGGGCACCCCTCCACTTT. This sequence joins TRBV7-2 and TRBJ1-6; 8 nucleotides agree with TRBD1. This CDR3 has 14 amino acids. V gave up 5 bases and J gave up 11 bases; unmatched junction bases: 8. CDR1 and CDR2 from the germline V gene are SGHTA and FQGNSA. Supplemented by reference TRBV7-2 and TRBJ1-6, the full variable domain reads GAGVSQSPSNKVTEKGKDVELRCDPISGHTALYWYRQSLGQGLEFLIYFQGNSAPDKSGLPSDRFSAERTGGSVSTLTIQRTQQEDSAVYLCASSPTGGWAPLHFGNGTRLTVT.

The V call is TRBV18, the J call TRBJ2-1; TRBD2 aligns across 13 bases. The length of the CDR3 is 20 residues. Germline V gene lookup returns CDR1 KGHSH and CDR2 LQKENI. J was trimmed by 2 bases and V by 1 base; bases with no gene match: 11. The CDR3 DNA is TGTGCCAGCTCACCACGGATCACCGGGACTAGCGGGGTCACCTACAATGAGCAGTTCTTC. It yields the protein CASSPRITGTSGVTYNEQFF.

The chain carries TRBV5-1 and TRBJ2-7; TRBD1 matches 9 bases. There are 15 residues in the CDR3. CDR1 is SGHRS, CDR2 YFSETQ, per germline. V lost 1 base, J lost 1 base, and 3 bases stayed unmatched. The CDR3 DNA reads as TGCGCCAGCAGCTTGCTGACAGGGGGTTCCTACGAGCAGTACTTC. As protein: CASSLLTGGSYEQYF.

This chain links TRBV11-1 with TRBJ2-6; no definite D call. This CDR3 is 14 amino acids long. CDR1 and CDR2 (germline): SGHAT, FQDESV (reference sequence). Trimming stripped 1 base from V and 4 bases from J, with 5 bases between. CDR3 residues: CASSLEPGANVLTF. The CDR3 DNA sequence: TGTGCCAGCAGCTTAGAGCCCGGGGCCAACGTCCTGACTTTC.

J is TRBJ1-1 and V is TRBV6-4; D is unclear. The germline gives CDR1 MRHNA, CDR2 SNTAGT. The V end lost 4 bases, the J end lost 5 bases, and 11 bases lay between the germline ends. The CDR3 is made up of 13 amino acids. The CDR3, as DNA: TGTGCCAGCAGTGTAATCCGAGGGACTGAAGCTTTCTTT. Amino acid sequence: CASSVIRGTEAFF.

The V gene is TRBV18, the J gene TRBJ2-7; 11 bases agree with TRBD2. This CDR3 comprises 18 residues. Germline CDR1 KGHSH, CDR2 LQKENI. V lost 6 bases, J lost 0 bases, and 13 bases stayed unmatched. The CDR3, as DNA: TGTGCCAGCTCTTCCGGGACTAGCGGCCTGGGGGGCTCCTACGAGCAGTACTTC. Protein sequence: CASSSGTSGLGGSYEQYF.

CDR3 sequence: CASGQVSTDTQYF. The CDR3 DNA reads as TGTGCCAGCGGACAGGTGAGCACAGATACGCAGTATTTT. The rearrangement uses TRBV28 and TRBJ2-3; 7 bases line up with TRBD1. The CDR3 spans 13 residues. The junction had 2 bases not matched to a gene; V was cut back by 8 bases and J by 0 bases. Germline CDR1 and CDR2: MDHEN and SYDVKM.

This clone occurred once. The chain joins TRBV6-1 to TRBJ1-2, with a weak D call TRBD1 (6 bases). V gave up 2 bases and J gave up 0 bases, with 13 bases separating them. The V gene's germline CDR1 is MNHNS and CDR2 SASEGT. The CDR3 loop spans 16 amino acids. CDR3 coding DNA: TGTGCCAGCAGTGAACCAACAGGGCTCACTAACTATGGCTACACCTTC. Its translation is CASSEPTGLTNYGYTF.

The chain employs TRBV30 and TRBJ2-7; 7 bases are shared with TRBD2. CDR1 and CDR2 from the germline V gene are GTSNPN and SVGIG (reference sequence). The junction had 8 bases not matched to a gene; V was cut back by 4 bases and J by 2 bases. This CDR3 comprises 14 residues. The CDR3 is CAWIGRERTYEQYF. CDR3 DNA: TGTGCCTGGATTGGGCGGGAGAGAACCTACGAGCAGTACTTC.

This clone has just a few counts. This chain joins TRBV19 and TRBJ2-6, with D unclear. The germline gives CDR1 LNHDA, CDR2 SQIVND (reference sequence). There are 15 residues in the CDR3. The V and J ends lost 7 bases and 1 base respectively, with 11 bases between them. In DNA, the CDR3 is TGTGCCAGTACCCCCGGGTTATCTGGGGCCAACGTCCTGACTTTC. Translation: CASTPGLSGANVLTF.

Here the CDR3 DNA reads TGTGCAAGTCGCTTTAACCGAGGGACAGGCAAAAGTGAAAAACTGTTTTTT. Translating it yields CASRFNRGTGKSEKLFF. The rearrangement joins TRBV12-2 to TRBJ1-4; the table's D call, TRBD1, was not checked against the DNA. TRBV12-2 counts as a pseudogene. The CDR3 consists of 17 residues.

V usage is TRBV14 and J usage is TRBJ2-1; 10 positions match TRBD2. The trim removed 4 bases at V and 10 bases at J, leaving 4 bases unmatched. The CDR3 contains 13 residues. Germline V gene sequence: CDR1 SGHDN, CDR2 FVKESK. The CDR3 nucleotides read TGTGCCAGCAGCCCCAGACTAGCGGGCGAGCAGTTCTTC. Its translation: CASSPRLAGEQFF.

V and J are TRBV12-5 and TRBJ2-1; TRBD2 matches 7 bases. The junction had 1 base not matched to a gene; V was cut back by 5 bases and J by 0 bases. Germline loops: CDR1 LGHNT, CDR2 FRNRAP. The CDR3 covers 14 residues. The CDR3, as DNA: TGTGCTAGTGGTCGGGGGGACTCCTACAATGAGCAGTTCTTC. This translates into CASGRGDSYNEQFF.

This clone was detected only a few times. The V and J genes are TRBV18 and TRBJ1-6; 8 bases agree with TRBD1. The length of the CDR3 is 15 residues. Trimming at V came to 3 bases and at J to 11 bases, leaving 9 bases not matched to a gene. Germline V CDR1 and CDR2: KGHSH, LQKENI. The CDR3 here is CASSPNGQGSTPLHF. The CDR3 coding sequence is TGTGCCAGCTCACCTAATGGACAGGGATCAACACCCCTCCACTTT.

The chain joins TRBV29-1 to TRBJ2-1; TRBD2 matches at 8 bases. This CDR3 is built from 14 residues. Unmatched junction bases numbered 10, after V lost 7 bases and J lost 5 bases. Germline V CDR1 and CDR2: SQVTM, ANQGSEA. The CDR3 DNA reads TGCAGCGCTAGCCGGGGGGGGAGGCACAATGAGCAGTTCTTC. Amino acids: CSASRGGRHNEQFF.

This chain joins TRBV6-5 and TRBJ1-2; TRBD1 agrees at 8 bases. The V gene end was trimmed by 7 bases and the J gene end by 7 bases; junction bases not matched to a gene: 11. This CDR3 has 14 residues. Germline CDR1 reads MNHEY; CDR2 reads SVGAGI. CDR3 region: CASTRDRGLGGYTF. The CDR3 coding sequence is TGTGCCAGCACCCGAGACAGGGGTCTAGGTGGCTACACCTTC.